These 10 T cell receptor beta chains came from one sample sequenced in a study of regulatory T cells in long-lasting Graves disease. Through Arm-PCR of CDR3 regions and iRepertoire HTBI primers, TCR beta libraries were built. TCRdb recomputed calls from the multiplex PCR reads with MiXCR, one row per CDR3 protein. The sample includes about 540,000 distinct CDR3 sequences, approximately 12% of them seen just once. Time point of the sample: newly diagnosed GD, antithyroid drugs for less than 3 months. RNA isolated from PBMCs was used to make the TCR library. A further study also used this sample, focusing on T cells in Graves' hyperthyroidism and ophthalmopathy.

This material consisted of peripheral blood mononuclear cells (PBMCs), taken at new diagnosis, from a patient treated with antithyroid drugs. The source of these receptors is a man in his thirties or forties with Graves disease.

This clonotype appeared once. This chain links TRBV29-1 with TRBJ1-5; 9 nucleotides match TRBD1. Germline lookup yields CDR1 SQVTM and CDR2 ANQGSEA. This CDR3 has 14 amino acids. The ends lost 7 bases at V and 0 bases at J; junction bases unmatched: 4. CDR3 region: CSGTGDDSNQPQHF. The DNA for the CDR3 is TGCAGCGGGACAGGGGATGATAGCAATCAGCCCCAGCATTTT.

This clonotype was recorded at least ten times. The rearrangement uses TRBV30 and TRBJ1-1; no clear D gene. This CDR3 is built from 11 residues. Trimming took off 4 bases at V and 11 bases at J, with 14 bases between the two ends. The germline gives CDR1 GTSNPN, CDR2 SVGIG (reference sequence). This CDR3 is CAWTSWTSAFF. CDR3 DNA sequence: TGTGCCTGGACCTCTTGGACCTCCGCTTTCTTT. The full variable domain, completed using reference TRBV30 and TRBJ1-1, is SQTIHQWPATLVQPVGSPLSLECTVEGTSNPNLYWYRQAAGRGLQLLFYSVGIGQISSEVPQNLSASRPQDRQFILSSKKLLLSDSGFYLCAWTSWTSAFFGQGTRLTVV.

The chain joins TRBV29-1 to TRBJ1-1; a possible D gene is TRBD1 (5 bases). Deletions cut 5 bases from V and 0 bases from J, with 13 bases between. This CDR3 has 14 amino acids. Germline values: CDR1 SQVTM, CDR2 ANQGSEA. CDR3 nucleotides: TGCAGCGTTATACGGGGGAGTATGAACACTGAAGCTTTCTTT. Amino acid sequence: CSVIRGSMNTEAFF. Drawing the rest from reference TRBV29-1 and TRBJ1-1, the complete variable domain is SAVISQKPSRDICQRGTSLTIQCQVDSQVTMMFWYRQQPGQSLTLIATANQGSEATYESGFVIDKFPISRPNLTFSTLTVSNMSPEDSSIYLCSVIRGSMNTEAFFGQGTRLTVV.

CDR3 bases: TGTGCCAGCAGCGGGGTCCGCGCCGAGCAGTACTTC. This encodes CASSGVRAEQYF. The chain joins TRBV12-3 or TRBV12-4 to TRBJ2-7; possibly TRBD2 for D (5 bases). Trimming took 6 bases from V and 6 from J, leaving 12 bases between them. The CDR3 extends over 12 amino acids.

This sequence joins TRBV7-8 and TRBJ2-2; TRBD2 agrees at 11 bases. The germline V gene has CDR1 SGHVS and CDR2 FQNEAQ. CDR3 length: 18 amino acids. V shed 5 bases and J 5 bases; nucleotides not matched to a gene: 13. DNA of the CDR3: TGTGCCAGCAGCCCCCCAGTTTCGGCTAGCGGGAGGACCGGGGAGCTGTTTTTT. Its protein is CASSPPVSASGRTGELFF.

This clonotype was observed a few times. The final CDR3 position lacks the conserved phenylalanine or tryptophan, pointing to a likely read error. The rearrangement links TRBV28 to TRBJ2-1; the D gene is possibly TRBD1 (6 bases). The V end was cut by 3 bases, the J end by 0 bases, with 9 bases between. CDR3 size: 15 residues. CDR1 and CDR2 (germline): MDHEN, SYDVKM. The CDR3 reads CASSLGAGSYNEQFS. CDR3 sequence (DNA): TGTGCCAGCAGTTTGGGGGCGGGCTCCTACAATGAGCAGTTCTCC.

Ten or more counts support this clonotype. V gene TRBV5-1 combines with J gene TRBJ1-1, with a possible D match to TRBD1 (5 bases). Germline loops: CDR1 SGHRS, CDR2 YFSETQ. The CDR3 runs 14 residues. Trimming left V 9 bases short and J 3 bases short, with 18 bases between. CDR3 protein: CATAVGGMDTEAFF. The CDR3, as DNA: TGCGCCACCGCAGTCGGGGGGATGGACACTGAAGCTTTCTTT.

This clonotype was picked up many times. The V and J genes are TRBV2 and TRBJ2-3, with 12 bases fitting TRBD2. CDR3 length equals 15 residues. CDR1 is SNHLY, CDR2 FYNNEI, per germline. V lost 7 bases and J lost 4; bases outside the gene matches: 6. The CDR3 DNA is TGTGCCAGCAACCCTACTAGCGGGAGGCCAGATACGCAGTATTTT. As protein: CASNPTSGRPDTQYF.

This clonotype came up a few times. This chain joins TRBV18 and TRBJ2-1; the match to TRBD1 covers 9 bases. The CDR3 is 18 amino acids. The junction had 8 bases not matched to a gene; V was cut back by 0 bases and J by 2 bases. Germline CDR1 KGHSH, CDR2 LQKENI. Here the CDR3 DNA reads TGTGCCAGCTCACCACCTTCCGGACAGGGGAGAACCTACAATGAGCAGTTCTTC. It codes for CASSPPSGQGRTYNEQFF.

This clonotype was found many times. The V and J genes are TRBV3-1 and TRBJ2-1, with D perhaps TRBD2 (5 bases). V was shortened by 0 bases and J by 2 bases, with 11 bases between the two germline ends. Germline V gene sequence: CDR1 LGHDT, CDR2 YNNKEL (reference sequence). The CDR3 totals 16 residues. CDR3 nucleotides: TGTGCCAGCAGCCAAGACGAGCGGAGCCCCTACAATGAGCAGTTCTTC. Protein product: CASSQDERSPYNEQFF.